Listed below are T cell receptor beta chains from one sample, sequenced in a study of cytomegalovirus exposure and HLA in healthy donors. TCRdb's copy holds only in-frame clones and misses some; the assay was immunoSEQ multiplex PCR. This table holds more than 140,000 clones, around 79% found once. The specimen sequenced was PBMCs. All receptors derive from a male donor in good health and CMV-seronegative. CDR3s include the opening cysteine and the closing phenylalanine or tryptophan. The D gene is left open where the match is weak. Size values are once, few and many counts, or a class for expanded clones, and some rows have none.

D	size	V	J	DNA	CDR3
-	few	TRBV5-8	TRBJ1-2	TGTGCCAGCAGCGCATGGGGGGGGGAAGGCTACACCTTC	CASSAWGGEGYTF
-	-	TRBV5-6	TRBJ2-7	TGTGCCAGCAGCTTCCGGGGCGAGCAGTACTTC	CASSFRGEQYF
-	-	TRBV9	TRBJ2-3	TGTGCCAGCAGCGAGGCCCCCCCTAGCGCTCACGGGGCAGATACGCAGTATTTT	CASSEAPPSAHGADTQYF
-	-	TRBV5-5	TRBJ1-3	TGTGCCAGCAGCTTGTTAGGAAACACCATATATTTT	CASSLLGNTIYF
-	-	TRBV7-9	TRBJ2-1	TGTGCCAGCAGCTTAGCGCAGGGTTTGTGGAATGAGCAGTTCTTC	CASSLAQGLWNEQFF
TRBD2	-	TRBV7-2	TRBJ2-3	TGTGCCAGCAGCTTAAGAGGTAGCGGGAGGGGGACAGATACGCAGTATTTT	CASSLRGSGRGTDTQYF
TRBD2	once	TRBV5-4	TRBJ2-3	TGTGCCAGCAGCTTGGGACTAGCGGGAGGGACAGATACGCAGTATTTT	CASSLGLAGGTDTQYF
-	-	TRBV9	TRBJ2-2	TGTGCCAGCAGCGGCCCTGGAGGGCGGTCCGGGGAGCTGTTTTTT	CASSGPGGRSGELFF
-	-	TRBV7-6	TRBJ2-7	TGTGCCAGCAGCTTAGAAGTTGGAGGGCTCTACGAGCAGTACTTC	CASSLEVGGLYEQYF
TRBD1	-	TRBV7-8	TRBJ1-5	TGTGCCAGCAGCCGACCGGGACAGCTTAATCAGCCCCAGCATTTT	CASSRPGQLNQPQHF
TRBD1	-	TRBV7-2	TRBJ2-7	TGTGCCAGCAGCCCAGGAGGGACAGGGGGCCTTTCCTACGAGCAGTACTTC	CASSPGGTGGLSYEQYF
-	few	TRBV12-5	TRBJ1-3	TGTGCTAGTGCCTTGGAGGCTTCGTCAGGAAACACCATATATTTT	CASALEASSGNTIYF
TRBD1	once	TRBV18	TRBJ2-3	TGTGCCAGCTCACCGGAGAGGGGGCGGGATACGCAGTATTTT	CASSPERGRDTQYF
-	-	TRBV7-9	TRBJ2-5	TGTGCCAGCAGCTTAGGCGCTGGGCCCAGAGAGACCCAGTACTTC	CASSLGAGPRETQYF
-	-	TRBV7-9	TRBJ2-7	TGTGCCAGCAGCCTAGTGGGGGGCTCCTACGAGCAGTACTTC	CASSLVGGSYEQYF
-	-	TRBV9	TRBJ2-7	TGTGCCAGCAGCCCCTCAGGGTGGCCCTACGAGCAGTACTTC	CASSPSGWPYEQYF
TRBD1	-	TRBV6-1	TRBJ2-5	TGTGCCAGCAGGCCGGGACAGGCCGACGTCGAGACCCAGTACTTC	CASRPGQADVETQYF
-	-	TRBV6-1	TRBJ2-3	TGTGCCAGCAGTGAGGGGCCAGTTCTGACAGATACGCAGTATTTT	CASSEGPVLTDTQYF
-	-	TRBV7-8	TRBJ1-1	TGTGCCAGCAGCTTATCAGAGAACACTGAAGCTTTCTTT	CASSLSENTEAFF
-	-	TRBV5-5	TRBJ2-2	TGTGCCAGCAGCTTCACACAGGGGAACACCGGGGAGCTGTTTTTT	CASSFTQGNTGELFF